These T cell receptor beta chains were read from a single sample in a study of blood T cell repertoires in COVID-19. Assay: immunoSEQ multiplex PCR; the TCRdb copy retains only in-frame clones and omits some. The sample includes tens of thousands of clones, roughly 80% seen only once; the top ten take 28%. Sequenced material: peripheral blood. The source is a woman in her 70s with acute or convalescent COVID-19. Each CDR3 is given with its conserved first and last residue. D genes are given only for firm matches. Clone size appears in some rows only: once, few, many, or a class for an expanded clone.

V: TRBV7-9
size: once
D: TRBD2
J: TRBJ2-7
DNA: TGTGCCAGCAGAGAGCGGGAGGGGTCCTACGAGCAGTACTTC
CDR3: CASREREGSYEQYF

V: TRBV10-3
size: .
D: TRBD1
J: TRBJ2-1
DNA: TGTGCCATCAAGGGACAGGGGATCGGGAAAGACTCCTACAATGAGCAGTTCTTC
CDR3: CAIKGQGIGKDSYNEQFF

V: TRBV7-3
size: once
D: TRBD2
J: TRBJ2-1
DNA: TGTGCCAGCAGCTTAATGCGGGTTGGGACTAGGGATGAGCAGTTCTTC
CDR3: CASSLMRVGTRDEQFF

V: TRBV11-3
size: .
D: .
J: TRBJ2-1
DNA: TGTGCCAGCAGCTTAGGGTTGGGGGGCAATGAGCAGTTCTTC
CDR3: CASSLGLGGNEQFF

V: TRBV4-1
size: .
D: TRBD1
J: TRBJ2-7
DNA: TGCGCCAGCAGCCGGTCGACAGGGTTAAACGAGCAGTACTTC
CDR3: CASSRSTGLNEQYF

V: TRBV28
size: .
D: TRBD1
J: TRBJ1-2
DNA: TGTGCCAGCGGGACAGCCTCCTATGGCTACACCTTC
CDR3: CASGTASYGYTF

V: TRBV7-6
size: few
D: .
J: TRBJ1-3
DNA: TGTGCCAGCAGCCAAACTGAGAGCTCTGGAAACACCATATATTTT
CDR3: CASSQTESSGNTIYF

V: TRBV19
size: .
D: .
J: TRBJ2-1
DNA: TGTGCCAGTAGTATGAGGCGGGTCCTAAGCTCCTACAATGAGCAGTTCTTC
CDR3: CASSMRRVLSSYNEQFF

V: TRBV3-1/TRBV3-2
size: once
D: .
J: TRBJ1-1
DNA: TGTGCCAGCAGCCTCAACTGGGGAGGGAACACTGAAGCTTTCTTT
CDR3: CASSLNWGGNTEAFF

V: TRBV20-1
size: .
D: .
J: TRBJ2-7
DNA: TGCAGTGCTAGAGATCTGAGCGAGCAGTACTTC
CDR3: CSARDLSEQYF

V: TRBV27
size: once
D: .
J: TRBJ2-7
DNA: TGTGCCACCAGGGCAGGGCGTCCCTACGAGCAGTACTTC
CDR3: CATRAGRPYEQYF

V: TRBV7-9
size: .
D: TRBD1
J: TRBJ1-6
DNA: TGTGCCAGCAGCCCGGGACAGGGCTCACCCCTCCACTTT
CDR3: CASSPGQGSPLHF

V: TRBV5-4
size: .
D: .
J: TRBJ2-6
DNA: TGTGCCAGCAGCTTGGAACAACCTGGGGCCAACGTCCTGACTTTC
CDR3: CASSLEQPGANVLTF

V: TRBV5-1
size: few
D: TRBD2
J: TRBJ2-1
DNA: TGCGCCAGCAGCTTGGAGGCTAGCGGGAGCTCCTACAATGAGCAGTTCTTC
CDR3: CASSLEASGSSYNEQFF

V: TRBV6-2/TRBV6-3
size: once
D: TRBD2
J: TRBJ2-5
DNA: TGTGCCAGCAGTTACGGACTGCGGGGGGCCTGGGAGACCCAGTACTTC
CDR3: CASSYGLRGAWETQYF

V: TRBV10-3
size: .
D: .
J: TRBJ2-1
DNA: TGTGCCATCAGGGGGAGATACAATGAGCAGTTCTTC
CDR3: CAIRGRYNEQFF

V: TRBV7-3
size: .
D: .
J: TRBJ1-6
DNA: TGTGCCAGCAGCCGTATAGGGTGGGGAAGCGGTTCACCCCTCCACTTT
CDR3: CASSRIGWGSGSPLHF

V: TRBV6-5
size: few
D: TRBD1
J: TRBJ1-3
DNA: TGTGCCAGCAGACGCGACAGGGTCTCTGGAAACACCATATATTTT
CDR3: CASRRDRVSGNTIYF

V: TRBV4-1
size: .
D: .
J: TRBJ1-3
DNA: TGCGCCAGCAGCCCCCTAGGACAGCTCTCTGGAAACACCATATATTTT
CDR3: CASSPLGQLSGNTIYF

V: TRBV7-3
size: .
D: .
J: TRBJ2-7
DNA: TGTGCCAGCAGCTTAGTTGCCAGGGGTGGCGAGCAGTACTTC
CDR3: CASSLVARGGEQYF

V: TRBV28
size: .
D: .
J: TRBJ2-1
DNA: TGTGCCAGCAGTTTCCCATCCTCTCCACTGTGGAGCTCCTACAATGAGCAGTTCTTC
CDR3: CASSFPSSPLWSSYNEQFF

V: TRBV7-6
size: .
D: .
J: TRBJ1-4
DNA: TGTGCCAGCAGCGGCACCAGATCGGGTTTTGGTGAAAAACTGTTTTTT
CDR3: CASSGTRSGFGEKLFF

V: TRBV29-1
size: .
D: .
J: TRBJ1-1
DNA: TGCAGCGTTGTGGGACACGGGAACACTGAAGCTTTCTTT
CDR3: CSVVGHGNTEAFF

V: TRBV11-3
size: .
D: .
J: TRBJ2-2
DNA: TGTGCCAGCAGCTCTCCGAGGACCGGGGAGCTGTTTTTT
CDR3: CASSSPRTGELFF

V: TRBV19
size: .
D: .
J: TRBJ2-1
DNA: TGTGCCAGTAGTAGGCGGGAACTCAATGAGCAGTTCTTC
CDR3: CASSRRELNEQFF

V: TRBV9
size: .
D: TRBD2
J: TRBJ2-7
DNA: TGTGCCGGCAGCGTAGCGGCAGGACTAGCCCACGAGCAGTACTTC
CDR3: CAGSVAAGLAHEQYF

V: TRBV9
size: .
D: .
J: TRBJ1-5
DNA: TGTGCCAGCAGCTATGCCCAGGATCAGCCCCAGCATTTT
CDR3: CASSYAQDQPQHF

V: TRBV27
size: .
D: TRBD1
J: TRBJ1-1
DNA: TGTGCCAGCAGACCGGGACAGGGTTTGTACTTCCTTGGTACTGAAGCTTTCTTT
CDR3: CASRPGQGLYFLGTEAFF

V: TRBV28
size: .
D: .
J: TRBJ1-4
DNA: TGTGCCAGCAGTTTTCGTACCGACTGGGGCTGGGCAACTAATGAAAAACTGTTTTTT
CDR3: CASSFRTDWGWATNEKLFF

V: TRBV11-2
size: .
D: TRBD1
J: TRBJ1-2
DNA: TGTGCCAGCAGCTTAGCGGGACAGAAGTATGGCTACACCTTC
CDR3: CASSLAGQKYGYTF

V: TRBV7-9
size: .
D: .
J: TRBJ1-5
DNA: TGTGCCAGCAGCCATCAGGCCAATCAGCCCCAGCATTTT
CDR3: CASSHQANQPQHF

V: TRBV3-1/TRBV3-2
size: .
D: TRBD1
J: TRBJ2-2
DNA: TGTGCCAGCAGCCCGGGGATAGGGGGCGATGGCACCGGGGAGCTGTTTTTT
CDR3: CASSPGIGGDGTGELFF

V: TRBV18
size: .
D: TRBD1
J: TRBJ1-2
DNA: TGTGCCAGCTCACCCGGACAGGGGCTAAGCGGCTACACCTTC
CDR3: CASSPGQGLSGYTF

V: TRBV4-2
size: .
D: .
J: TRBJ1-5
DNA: TGTGCCAGCAGCCAAGATGTCCCCCGGACAGCCTTGGGGTTTAGCAATCAGCCCCAGCATTTT
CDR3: CASSQDVPRTALGFSNQPQHF

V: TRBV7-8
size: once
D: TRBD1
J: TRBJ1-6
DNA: TGTGCCAGCAGCGTCGGACAGGGAGGTTCACCCCTCCACTTT
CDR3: CASSVGQGGSPLHF

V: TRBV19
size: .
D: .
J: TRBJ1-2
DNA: TGTGCCAGTACCCTAGGCCGGGTAGTCTATGGCTACACCTTC
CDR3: CASTLGRVVYGYTF

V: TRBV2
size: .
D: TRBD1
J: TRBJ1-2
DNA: TGTGCCAGCGGGGGCCGGGACAGTCGGGGCTACACCTTC
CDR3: CASGGRDSRGYTF

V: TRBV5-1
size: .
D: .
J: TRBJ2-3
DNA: TGCGCCAGCAGGCAGACGGGACTCTTCACTTCTACAGATACGCAGTATTTT
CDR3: CASRQTGLFTSTDTQYF

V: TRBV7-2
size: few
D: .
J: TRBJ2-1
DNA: TGTGCCAGCAGCGTCGTGTCAGGGAACAATGAGCAGTTCTTC
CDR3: CASSVVSGNNEQFF

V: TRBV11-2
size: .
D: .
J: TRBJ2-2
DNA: TGTGCCAGCAGCTTAGTGGCATCCGGGGAGCTGTTTTTT
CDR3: CASSLVASGELFF

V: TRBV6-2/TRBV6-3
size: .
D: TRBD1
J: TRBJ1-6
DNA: TGTGCCAGCAGTTTGGACAGGGCCTATAATTCACCCCTCCACTTT
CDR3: CASSLDRAYNSPLHF

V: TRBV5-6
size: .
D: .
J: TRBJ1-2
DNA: TGTGCCAGCAGCACCGACAGATACTATGGCTACACCTTC
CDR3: CASSTDRYYGYTF

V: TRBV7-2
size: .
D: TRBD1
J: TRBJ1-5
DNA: TGTGCCAGCAGCTTGGACAGGGCCTATCAGCCCCAGCATTTT
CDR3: CASSLDRAYQPQHF

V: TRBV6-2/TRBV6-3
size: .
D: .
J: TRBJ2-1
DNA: TGTGCCAGCAGTTATCGGGGTATTGAGCAGTTCTTC
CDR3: CASSYRGIEQFF

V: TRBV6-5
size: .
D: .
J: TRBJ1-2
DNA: TGTGCCAGCAGTTACAATCAGGGGTATGGCTACACCTTC
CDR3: CASSYNQGYGYTF

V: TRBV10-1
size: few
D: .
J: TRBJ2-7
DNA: TGCGCCAGCAGTGAGTCCGGGATAGGACTCAAAGGGGAGCAGTACTTC
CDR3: CASSESGIGLKGEQYF

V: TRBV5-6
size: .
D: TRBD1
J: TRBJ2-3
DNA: TGTGCCAGCAGCCCACGGGACAGGTTCACAGATACGCAGTATTTT
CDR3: CASSPRDRFTDTQYF

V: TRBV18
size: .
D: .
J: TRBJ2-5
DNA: TGTGCCAGCTCAGCGAGTGGAGAGACCCAGTACTTC
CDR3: CASSASGETQYF